The rows below give T cell receptor beta chains drawn from one sample of a study of blood T cell repertoires in COVID-19. Sequenced by immunoSEQ multiplex PCR; TCRdb stores in-frame clones only, minus some. The sample lists under 150,000 clones, approximately 73% occurring once. Sequenced input: peripheral blood. The origin of the receptors is a man aged 60 to 69 with acute or convalescent COVID-19. Both conserved end residues are part of each CDR3. A D gene is named only where the DNA matches it firmly. Expanded clones get a size class; other rows say once, few or many, or leave the size out.

v_gene	d_gene	abundance	j_gene	CDR3aa	CDR3nt
TRBV28	TRBD1	few	TRBJ2-7	CASSSPSGQVLYEQYF	TGTGCCAGCAGTTCCCCTTCGGGACAGGTGTTATACGAGCAGTACTTC
TRBV5-1	TRBD2	.	TRBJ2-5	CASSPGVAGTETQYF	TGCGCCAGCAGCCCCGGGGTAGCGGGAACAGAGACCCAGTACTTC
TRBV18	.	.	TRBJ1-1	CASSPTWQEGTEAFF	TGTGCCAGCTCACCCACCTGGCAGGAGGGGACTGAAGCTTTCTTT
TRBV5-5	TRBD1	.	TRBJ2-5	CASSQTGWQTQETQYF	TGTGCCAGCAGCCAGACAGGGTGGCAAACACAAGAGACCCAGTACTTC
TRBV4-2	TRBD2	.	TRBJ2-5	CASSQDPGLAGGETQYF	TGTGCCAGCAGCCAAGATCCGGGACTAGCGGGAGGCGAGACCCAGTACTTC
TRBV16	.	.	TRBJ1-1	CASSQSQGNTEAFF	TGTGCCAGCAGCCAATCACAGGGGAACACTGAAGCTTTCTTT
TRBV10-2	.	.	TRBJ2-1	CASRRTENNEQFF	TGCGCCAGCAGGAGGACAGAAAACAATGAGCAGTTCTTC
TRBV10-1	.	.	TRBJ2-1	CASSESGLTSYNEQFF	TGCGCCAGCAGTGAGTCGGGACTTACCTCCTACAATGAGCAGTTCTTC
TRBV19	.	.	TRBJ2-4	CARGGRNKNIQYF	TGTGCCAGGGGGGGAAGAAACAAAAACATTCAGTACTTC
TRBV27	TRBD2	few	TRBJ2-7	CASSLSPSGAYEQYF	TGTGCCAGCAGTTTATCGCCTAGCGGGGCCTACGAGCAGTACTTC
TRBV28	.	.	TRBJ2-6	CASSSSQVPNSGANVLTF	TGTGCCAGCAGTTCCTCGCAGGTACCTAACTCTGGGGCCAACGTCCTGACTTTC
TRBV18	.	once	TRBJ1-3	CASSAPRGSYSGNTIYF	TGTGCCAGCTCGGCACCCAGGGGCTCCTACTCTGGAAACACCATATATTTT
TRBV7-6	TRBD2	once	TRBJ2-2	CASSPSGRARAGELFF	TGTGCCAGCAGCCCGAGCGGGAGGGCCAGGGCCGGGGAGCTGTTTTTT
TRBV12-3/TRBV12-4	.	.	TRBJ1-2	CASSWGEGYTF	TGTGCCAGCAGTTGGGGGGAGGGCTACACCTTC
TRBV28	TRBD2	.	TRBJ2-2	CASSLRPGTSGRAYTGELFF	TGTGCCAGCAGTTTACGTCCCGGGACTAGCGGGAGGGCCTATACCGGGGAGCTGTTTTTT
TRBV18	TRBD1	.	TRBJ2-3	CASSLGQGVTDTQYF	TGTGCCAGCTCACTGGGACAGGGTGTCACAGATACGCAGTATTTT
TRBV2	.	.	TRBJ1-3	CASSTVVGNTIYF	TGTGCCAGCTCTACAGTAGTAGGAAACACCATATATTTT
TRBV7-6	.	.	TRBJ2-2	CASSSYPNTGELFF	TGTGCCAGCAGCTCCTACCCGAACACCGGGGAGCTGTTTTTT
TRBV12-3/TRBV12-4	.	once	TRBJ2-6	CASRKQGANVLTF	TGTGCCAGCAGAAAACAGGGGGCCAACGTCCTGACTTTC
TRBV10-3	.	.	TRBJ2-5	CAISESIGQQETQYF	TGTGCCATCAGTGAGTCGATTGGTCAGCAAGAGACCCAGTACTTC
TRBV10-1	TRBD2	.	TRBJ2-5	CASSERLAGGETQYF	TGCGCCAGCAGTGAGAGGCTAGCGGGAGGAGAGACCCAGTACTTC
TRBV19	TRBD1	.	TRBJ2-1	CASNRVQGANEQFF	TGTGCCAGTAATCGGGTGCAGGGGGCTAATGAGCAGTTCTTC
TRBV5-5	.	.	TRBJ1-1	CASSLAKNTEAFF	TGTGCCAGCAGCTTGGCCAAAAACACTGAAGCTTTCTTT
TRBV2	.	many	TRBJ1-3	CASSRGAGNTIYF	TGTGCCAGCAGTCGGGGGGCTGGAAACACCATATATTTT
TRBV27	TRBD2	.	TRBJ2-3	CASKTSGTDTQYF	TGTGCCAGCAAGACTAGCGGGACAGATACGCAGTATTTT
TRBV23-1	TRBD1	.	TRBJ2-3	CASSQGAVSTDTQYF	TGCGCCAGCAGCCAGGGGGCAGTAAGCACAGATACGCAGTATTTT
TRBV2	TRBD1	.	TRBJ1-2	CASSDPDREDTF	TGTGCCAGCAGTGACCCGGACAGGGAGGACACCTTC
TRBV10-3	TRBD2	few	TRBJ2-1	CATRTSGNEQFF	TGTGCCACCCGGACTAGCGGTAATGAGCAGTTCTTC
TRBV6-4	.	.	TRBJ2-7	CAADGEQYF	TGTGCCGCGGATGGCGAGCAGTACTTC
TRBV28	TRBD2	.	TRBJ2-1	CASITSGRNEQFF	TGTGCCAGCATAACTAGCGGGCGCAATGAGCAGTTCTTC
TRBV27	TRBD2	.	TRBJ2-3	CASSRTSRSTDTQYF	TGTGCCAGCAGTCGGACTAGCAGGAGCACAGATACGCAGTATTTT
TRBV7-8	.	.	TRBJ1-1	CASSFAGPGEAFF	TGTGCCAGCAGCTTCGCGGGGCCGGGTGAAGCTTTCTTT
TRBV19	.	.	TRBJ2-1	CASSVSAGRSYNEQFF	TGTGCCAGTAGTGTTTCAGCGGGTCGCTCCTACAATGAGCAGTTCTTC
TRBV5-6	.	.	TRBJ2-5	CASSWAEGSHQGRKTQYF	TGTGCCAGCAGCTGGGCGGAAGGGTCGCATCAGGGGAGAAAGACCCAGTACTTC
TRBV7-8	.	.	TRBJ2-5	CASSRGRESQETQYF	TGTGCCAGCAGCCGAGGTCGGGAGTCTCAAGAGACCCAGTACTTC
TRBV18	.	once	TRBJ1-5	CASSFGGVDDNQPQHF	TGTGCCAGCTCCTTTGGGGGGGTGGATGACAATCAGCCCCAGCATTTT
TRBV7-6	TRBD1	.	TRBJ2-3	CASSLSDREYPDTQYF	TGTGCCAGCAGCTTATCGGACAGGGAATACCCAGATACGCAGTATTTT
TRBV6-5	.	.	TRBJ1-2	CASRANQVYGYTF	TGTGCCAGCAGAGCTAACCAGGTCTATGGCTACACCTTC
TRBV6-5	TRBD2	.	TRBJ2-7	CASSYSTSGRYEQYF	TGTGCCAGCAGTTACTCTACTAGCGGGAGGTACGAGCAGTACTTC
TRBV6-5	TRBD1	.	TRBJ1-2	CASRTGQLYGYTF	TGTGCCAGCAGGACAGGGCAACTCTATGGCTACACCTTC
TRBV11-1	.	few	TRBJ1-1	CASSLMQGKAEAFF	TGTGCCAGCAGCTTAATGCAGGGTAAGGCTGAAGCTTTCTTT
TRBV28	TRBD1	.	TRBJ2-7	CASSPVGTGAYEQYF	TGTGCCAGCAGTCCCGTCGGGACAGGAGCCTACGAGCAGTACTTC
TRBV10-3	TRBD1	.	TRBJ2-3	CAIRPGTGVSRDTQYF	TGTGCCATCAGACCCGGGACAGGGGTTTCGAGAGATACGCAGTATTTT
TRBV21-1	.	.	TRBJ2-1	CASSKDVDSGRGNEQFF	TGTGCCAGCAGCAAAGACGTTGATAGCGGGAGGGGAAATGAGCAGTTCTTC